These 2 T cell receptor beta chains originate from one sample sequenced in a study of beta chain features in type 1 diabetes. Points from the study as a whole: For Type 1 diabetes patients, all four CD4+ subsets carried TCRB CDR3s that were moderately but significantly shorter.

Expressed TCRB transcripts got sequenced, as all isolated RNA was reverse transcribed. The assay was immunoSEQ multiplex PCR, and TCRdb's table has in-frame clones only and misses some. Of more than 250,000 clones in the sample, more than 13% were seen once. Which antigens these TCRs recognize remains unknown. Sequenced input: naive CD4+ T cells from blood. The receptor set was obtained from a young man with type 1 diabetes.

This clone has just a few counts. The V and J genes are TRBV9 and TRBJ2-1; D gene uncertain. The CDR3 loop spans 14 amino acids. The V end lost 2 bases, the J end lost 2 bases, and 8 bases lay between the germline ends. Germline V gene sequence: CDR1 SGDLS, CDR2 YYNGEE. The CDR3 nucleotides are TGTGCCAGCAGCGTGGGCTCTACCTACAATGAGCAGTTCTTC. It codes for CASSVGSTYNEQFF.

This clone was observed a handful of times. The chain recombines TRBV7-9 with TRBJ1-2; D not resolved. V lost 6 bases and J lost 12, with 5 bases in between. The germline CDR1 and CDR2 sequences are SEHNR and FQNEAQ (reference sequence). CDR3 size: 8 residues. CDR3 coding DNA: TGTGCCAGCAGTCGGGACACCTTC. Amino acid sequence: CASSRDTF.